A selection of T cell receptor beta chains follows, all from one sample in a study of blood T cell repertoires in COVID-19. The method was immunoSEQ multiplex PCR; TCRdb's version includes in-frame clones alone and lacks a portion of them. The sample lists tens of thousands of clones; 75% to 90% were seen once. Sequenced input: peripheral blood. The receptors were sampled from a human donor in a cohort sampled during active COVID-19. Each CDR3 is given with its conserved first and last residue. D genes are given only for firm matches. Expanded clones are given a class, and other clones once, few, many or no size at all.

clone_size j_call v_call d_call cdr3_aa cdr3_nt
many TRBJ1-2 TRBV12-3/TRBV12-4 . CASSLLETYTF TGTGCCAGCAGTTTACTGGAGACCTACACCTTC
. TRBJ2-7 TRBV5-1 . CASSRRMEAPEQYF TGCGCCAGCAGCCGGAGGATGGAGGCCCCCGAGCAGTACTTC
. TRBJ2-5 TRBV5-1 . CASRPRTPQETQYF TGCGCCAGCAGGCCCCGGACACCCCAAGAGACCCAGTACTTC
. TRBJ1-2 TRBV3-1/TRBV3-2 . CASSPGPYGYTF TGTGCCAGCAGCCCCGGTCCCTATGGCTACACCTTC
once TRBJ1-2 TRBV18 . CASSPSLVNYGYTF TGTGCCAGCTCACCGAGTCTGGTTAACTATGGCTACACCTTC
. TRBJ2-5 TRBV6-1 TRBD2 CASSEIVLAGVRETQYF TGTGCCAGCAGTGAGATCGTACTAGCGGGAGTGCGTGAGACCCAGTACTTC
. TRBJ1-2 TRBV6-5 TRBD1 CASTHRDREGGYTF TGTGCCAGCACCCATAGGGACAGGGAAGGTGGCTACACCTTC
. TRBJ2-1 TRBV4-1 . CASSQEIAAPYNEQFF TGCGCCAGCAGCCAAGAAATAGCGGCGCCCTACAATGAGCAGTTCTTC
. TRBJ1-4 TRBV7-9 TRBD1 CASSPGTGFTNEKLFF TGTGCCAGCAGCCCTGGGACAGGTTTTACTAATGAAAAACTGTTTTTT
. TRBJ1-4 TRBV7-2 TRBD1 CASSSNRGLGTNEKLFF TGTGCCAGCAGCTCTAACAGGGGGCTGGGAACTAATGAAAAACTGTTTTTT
. TRBJ2-2 TRBV28 TRBD2 CASSLSGSGGGELFF TGTGCCAGCAGTCTTAGCGGGAGCGGGGGCGGGGAGCTGTTTTTT
. TRBJ1-4 TRBV19 . CASSSGGAGGEKLFF TGTGCCAGTAGCTCCGGGGGCGCGGGGGGTGAAAAACTGTTTTTT
. TRBJ2-2 TRBV7-2 . CASSLDRGFTGELFF TGTGCCAGCAGCTTAGATCGGGGTTTCACCGGGGAGCTGTTTTTT
. TRBJ2-4 TRBV13 TRBD1 CASSSGTGKEENIQYF TGTGCCAGCAGCTCGGGGACAGGGAAAGAGGAAAACATTCAGTACTTC
. TRBJ1-5 TRBV27 . CASSPVVGGNNQPQHF TGTGCCAGCAGTCCCGTGGTGGGGGGGAACAATCAGCCCCAGCATTTT
. TRBJ1-5 TRBV10-3 TRBD1 CAISERDRGQQPQHF TGTGCCATCAGTGAGAGGGACAGGGGGCAACAGCCCCAGCATTTT
. TRBJ2-5 TRBV7-9 TRBD1 CASRPRRGFGETQYF TGTGCCAGCAGGCCGCGCAGGGGGTTTGGGGAGACCCAGTACTTC
. TRBJ2-1 TRBV13 . CASSLRDLETRQFF TGTGCCAGCAGCCTCAGGGATTTAGAAACCCGACAGTTCTTC
. TRBJ1-2 TRBV28 . CASSLGPPDFYGYTF TGTGCCAGCAGTTTAGGTCCGCCAGATTTCTATGGCTACACCTTC
. TRBJ2-5 TRBV18 TRBD2 CASSPSGLAGGETQYF TGTGCCAGCTCACCTTCGGGACTAGCGGGAGGAGAGACCCAGTACTTC
. TRBJ2-5 TRBV11-3 . CASSTGSQETQYF TGTGCCAGCAGTACAGGATCACAAGAGACCCAGTACTTC
. TRBJ2-7 TRBV10-1 . CASSVTHTTYEQYF TGCGCCAGCAGTGTTACCCATACAACCTACGAGCAGTACTTC
. TRBJ2-3 TRBV4-1 . CASSQVSSSDTQYF TGCGCCAGCAGCCAAGTTTCTAGCTCAGATACGCAGTATTTT
. TRBJ2-1 TRBV7-8 TRBD1 CASSLGQGSYNEQFF TGTGCCAGCAGCTTGGGACAGGGCTCCTACAATGAGCAGTTCTTC
. TRBJ2-3 TRBV27 . CASSHPNLALSADTQYF TGTGCCAGCAGCCACCCGAACCTAGCGCTTTCTGCAGATACGCAGTATTTT
once TRBJ2-3 TRBV9 TRBD2 CASSLAGNTDTQYF TGTGCCAGCAGCCTAGCGGGGAACACAGATACGCAGTATTTT
. TRBJ2-1 TRBV9 TRBD2 CASSPQGLALYNEQFF TGTGCCAGCAGCCCCCAAGGACTAGCGCTTTACAATGAGCAGTTCTTC
few TRBJ2-7 TRBV4-2 . CASSHGGIYEQYF TGTGCCAGCAGCCACGGAGGGATTTACGAGCAGTACTTC
. TRBJ1-5 TRBV6-5 TRBD1 CASKQGAWQPQHF TGTGCCAGCAAACAGGGGGCTTGGCAGCCCCAGCATTTT
. TRBJ2-7 TRBV11-2 TRBD1 CASSLTGGYSYEQYF TGTGCCAGCAGCTTAACAGGGGGTTACTCCTACGAGCAGTACTTC
. TRBJ2-2 TRBV18 TRBD1 CASSPPDRVGTGELFF TGTGCCAGCTCACCTCCCGACAGGGTGGGCACCGGGGAGCTGTTTTTT
. TRBJ1-3 TRBV28 . CASSLPGTGNTIYF TGTGCCAGCAGTTTACCGGGGACTGGAAACACCATATATTTT
once TRBJ2-7 TRBV6-2/TRBV6-3 . CASSYSFEREDEQYF TGTGCCAGCAGTTACTCTTTTGAAAGGGAGGACGAGCAGTACTTC
. TRBJ2-5 TRBV7-9 . CASSSDLTGWETQYF TGTGCCAGCAGCTCAGACTTGACAGGATGGGAGACCCAGTACTTC
. TRBJ1-4 TRBV5-8 TRBD1 CASSSGQGPREKLFF TGTGCCAGCAGCTCCGGACAGGGACCGAGAGAAAAACTGTTTTTT
. TRBJ1-1 TRBV10-1 . CASSEPHGEAFF TGCGCCAGCAGTGAGCCTCACGGTGAAGCTTTCTTT
. TRBJ1-2 TRBV18 . CASSLNREGYTF TGTGCCAGCTCACTAAACAGGGAAGGCTACACCTTC
. TRBJ2-1 TRBV6-2/TRBV6-3 TRBD2 CASSFLRTSGRAYNEQFF TGTGCCAGCAGCTTCCTCAGGACTAGCGGGAGGGCCTACAATGAGCAGTTCTTC
. TRBJ2-7 TRBV6-2/TRBV6-3 . CASSPGGSRGYEQYF TGTGCCAGCAGTCCCGGGGGTAGTCGAGGGTACGAGCAGTACTTC
. TRBJ1-1 TRBV2 TRBD1 CASREQGAGFEAFF TGTGCCAGCAGAGAACAGGGGGCAGGTTTTGAAGCTTTCTTT
. TRBJ2-7 TRBV20-1 . CSARGSREQYF TGCAGTGCTCGAGGGTCCCGGGAGCAGTACTTC
. TRBJ1-6 TRBV28 . CASSLYRDGSPLHF TGTGCCAGCAGTTTATACAGGGACGGTTCACCCCTCCACTTT
. TRBJ2-2 TRBV29-1 TRBD2 CSVKETSVSTGELFF TGCAGCGTTAAAGAAACTAGCGTATCCACCGGGGAGCTGTTTTTT
. TRBJ2-7 TRBV9 TRBD2 CASSVASGTSGVYYEQYF TGTGCCAGCAGCGTAGCCTCGGGAACTAGCGGAGTCTACTACGAGCAGTACTTC